The 7 T cell receptor beta chains below come from one sample, sequenced in a study of CD8+ T cells in alopecia areata. Cells from pooled cutaneous lymph nodes were sorted by CD4, CD8alpha, NKG2D, NKG2ACE and other markers. Extracted from the samples, RNA was reverse transcribed into cDNA to serve as the sequencing template. Assay: immunoSEQ multiplex PCR; the TCRdb copy retains only in-frame clones and omits some. This sample has 290,000 or so clones and no singletons, with 1.2% in the ten largest. Sequencing used CD4+ T cells sorted from a lymph node. The receptors here all came from a C3H/HeJ mouse with alopecia areata. The strain's MHC: H2-k.

The table lists this clone with a few counts. Gene names are the mouse ones. The read halts 4 residues ahead of the CDR3 end, with the missing end drawn from the germline J gene. The chain joins TRBV13-3 to TRBJ2-2, with 7 bases that match TRBD1. The CDR3 is 14 amino acids. Germline values: CDR1 NNHDY, CDR2 SYVADS. J gave up 4 bases and V 2 bases, and 2 bases lay outside the gene matches. The sequenced part of the CDR3 DNA is TGTGCCAGCAGTGACACAGGGGCCACCGGG. Its protein product is CASSDTGATG. The entire CDR3 reads CASSDTGATGQLYF.

There are a few counts of this clone. The listed genes are named as in mouse. The sequenced fragment ends 4 residues before the CDR3 boundary, so the rest is inferred from the germline J gene. V usage is TRBV13-1 and J usage is TRBJ2-3; 8 nucleotides align to TRBD2. From germline, CDR1 is NSHNY and CDR2 SYGAGN. The CDR3 covers 15 residues. J was trimmed by 0 bases and V by 4 bases; bases with no gene match: 4. The CDR3 bases that were read are TGTGCCAGCAGTCCGGACTGGGCTAGTGCAGAA. It specifies CASSPDWASAE. The whole CDR3 region reads CASSPDWASAETLYF.

This clone has just a few counts. All gene names here are mouse names. The DNA ends 3 residues before the CDR3 does, and the rest of the CDR3 is filled in from the germline J gene. V is TRBV13-1 and J is TRBJ1-6; no clear D. TRBJ1-6 is treated as an ORF (open reading frame) with a function not yet certain. Between the trimmed V and J ends, which lost 3 bases and 7 bases, there was a span of 8 bases. From germline, CDR1 is NSHNY and CDR2 SYGAGN. CDR3 length: 13 amino acids. This CDR3 is CASSVSWNSPLYF. The part of the CDR3 DNA that was read is TGTGCCAGCAGTGTATCCTGGAATTCGCCC.

This clone was recorded many times. The gene names given are mouse names. The read is 4 residues too short to cover the CDR3 end, so that end is filled in from the germline J gene. This chain connects TRBV17 to TRBJ2-2; 11 bases are a match to TRBD2. In germline, CDR1 is MNHDT, CDR2 YYDKIL. Trimming cost V 7 bases and J 0 bases; bases outside gene matches: 4. The CDR3 is 16 residues long. The DNA read from the CDR3 is TGTGCTAGCACCGACTGGGGGGGAGCAAACACCGGG. Translated, it gives CASTDWGGANTG. The whole CDR3 is CASTDWGGANTGQLYF.

As to this clone: Here the gene names and germline are mouse. The read gets to within 4 residues of the CDR3 end, and the germline J gene fills in the rest. This sample includes further DNA sequences coding for the same CDR3. The chain links TRBV1 to TRBJ2-1, with a weak D call TRBD2 (5 bases). The CDR3 has 14 amino acids. Trimming removed 3 bases from V and 1 base from J, with 7 bases in between. Germline lookup yields CDR1 NSQYPW and CDR2 LRSPGD (reference sequence). The CDR3 bases that were read are TGCACCTGCAGTGCGGCTGGGAACTATGCT. Translation: CTCSAAGNYA. The full CDR3 is CTCSAAGNYAEQFF.

Remarks on this clone: The genes and germline here are from mouse. The read finishes 4 residues shy of the CDR3 end, and the germline J gene is used to complete it. The chain carries TRBV5 and TRBJ2-3; D ambiguous. Germline V gene data show CDR1 as LGHNA and CDR2 as YNLKQL (reference sequence). Deletions cut 1 base from V and 1 base from J, with 9 bases between. The CDR3 extends over 15 amino acids. The CDR3 is CASSQVYRGAETLYF. CDR3 DNA, as far as it was read: TGTGCCAGCAGCCAAGTCTACAGAGGTGCAGAA.

This clone came up a few times. The gene names here belong to mouse. The CDR3 end lies 4 residues beyond the end of the read and is filled in from the germline J gene. The chain joins TRBV14 to TRBJ2-4; 9 nucleotides align to TRBD2. The CDR3 covers 14 residues. Germline CDR1 and CDR2: SGHDT and FRDEAV. CDR3 protein: CASSPDWGKNTLYF. The part of the CDR3 DNA that was read is TGTGCCAGCAGCCCCGACTGGGGGAAAAAC.